The rows below give T cell receptor beta chains drawn from one sample of a study of post-analysis software for immune sequencing data. TCRdb passed the PCR reads through MiXCR, listing each CDR3 protein once. The repertoire holds 600,000 to 750,000 distinct CDR3 sequences, with 55% to 70% as singletons. What was sequenced was blood. Receptor source: a girl aged 2 to 9 with multiple sclerosis. Each CDR3 is given without its conserved first and last residue. Rows may omit the clone size; those that give it use once, few, many or a size class.

TRBJ2-7,few,TRBV20-1,SARVVEQY
TRBJ2-5,few,TRBV12-3/TRBV12-4,ASMTSLGETQY
TRBJ2-2,NA,TRBV20-1,SAWDGKNTGELF
TRBJ1-1,NA,TRBV10-3,AIRADREGAF
TRBJ1-1,NA,TRBV7-2,ASSLGVEGGRGTEAF
TRBJ2-7,NA,TRBV12-3/TRBV12-4,ASRAGVVYEQY
TRBJ2-3,once,TRBV6-1,ASRVGTADTQY
TRBJ2-1,NA,TRBV29-1,SVEGAYNEQF
TRBJ2-3,NA,TRBV3-1,ASSFSRSTDTQY
TRBJ2-5,few,TRBV7-6,ASSNEPTQETQY
TRBJ2-3,NA,TRBV4-2,ASSQDEAGLRTDTQY
TRBJ2-7,NA,TRBV18,ASSPPSGAGYEQY
TRBJ2-3,NA,TRBV29-1,STYLGPSPSNTQY
TRBJ2-3,few,TRBV5-1,ASSQPDSTDTQY
TRBJ2-7,NA,TRBV28,ASSSQGLEQY
TRBJ2-1,NA,TRBV29-1,SVEMGNNEQF
TRBJ2-2,NA,TRBV4-3,ASSLTLAGGVTGELF
TRBJ2-1,NA,TRBV6-1,ASSGVRDSYNEQF
TRBJ2-1,few,TRBV29-1,SVKGGQDYEQF
NA,NA,TRBV15,ATSRRTDNEQY
TRBJ1-2,NA,TRBV6-6,ASSYSFDRGGGYT
TRBJ2-1,NA,TRBV5-1,ASSGLGGLGNEQF
TRBJ2-1,NA,TRBV20-1,SATGNTYNEQF
TRBJ2-5,NA,TRBV12-3/TRBV12-4,ASGRRSVQETQY
TRBJ1-1,NA,TRBV4-3,ASSQDRRGAAEAF
TRBJ2-7,NA,TRBV5-6,ASSLPGLAFGRAQY
TRBJ2-5,NA,TRBV28,ASSSREREQY
TRBJ1-5,NA,TRBV7-9,ASSLGGQGNNQPQH
TRBJ2-1,NA,TRBV12-3/TRBV12-4,ASSPDTDLYNEQF
TRBJ2-3,few,TRBV29-1,SVERDHPGDTQY
TRBJ2-1,NA,TRBV24-1,ATSDPGTGKWF
TRBJ2-7,NA,TRBV7-9,ASSLRVGGLYEQY
TRBJ2-1,once,TRBV4-2,ASSQDQAEGIYNEQF
TRBJ2-5,once,TRBV29-1,SVDGVGRAGGETQY
TRBJ2-7,NA,TRBV6-5,ASSYERQAYEQY
TRBJ1-2,NA,TRBV20-1,SAPTGANYGYT
TRBJ1-2,NA,TRBV24-1,ATSDSGTANYGYT
TRBJ2-3,NA,TRBV7-2,ASSVGTGTSTDTQY
TRBJ2-1,NA,TRBV24-1,ATSEAGDEQF
TRBJ2-1,NA,TRBV20-1,SARRGLAGFEQF
NA,NA,TRBV15,ATSFTGTGPETQY
TRBJ2-1,few,TRBV4-1,ASSQLTGAPYNEQF
TRBJ2-7,NA,TRBV6-2/TRBV6-3,ASSYGGEGSYEQY
TRBJ2-1,NA,TRBV4-1,ASSQDLGGLYEQF
TRBJ2-2,once,TRBV7-2,ASSLAGPLAGDTGELF
TRBJ1-6,NA,TRBV27,ASSPKPTGGPSPLH
TRBJ1-2,NA,TRBV15,ATSRSGTNYGYT
TRBJ2-7,NA,TRBV6-2/TRBV6-3,ASSYLAGDTLSYNEQY
TRBJ2-4,once,TRBV13,ASSSGPGLAASQY
TRBJ2-2,NA,TRBV15,ATSRAGSGELF
TRBJ1-2,few,TRBV12-3/TRBV12-4,ASSFGGPGGESNYGYT
TRBJ2-1,NA,TRBV5-1,ASRAPGTSRNEQF